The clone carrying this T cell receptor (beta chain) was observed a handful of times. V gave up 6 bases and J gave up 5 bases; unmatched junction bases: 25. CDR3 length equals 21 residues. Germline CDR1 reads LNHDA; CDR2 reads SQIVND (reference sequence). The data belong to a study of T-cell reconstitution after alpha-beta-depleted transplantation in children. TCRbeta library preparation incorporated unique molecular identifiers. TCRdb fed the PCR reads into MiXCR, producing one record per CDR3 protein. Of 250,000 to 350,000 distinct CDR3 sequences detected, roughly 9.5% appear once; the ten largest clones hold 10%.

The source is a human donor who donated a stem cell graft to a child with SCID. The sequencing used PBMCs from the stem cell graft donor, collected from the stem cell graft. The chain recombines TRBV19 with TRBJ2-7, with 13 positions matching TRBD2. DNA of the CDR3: TGTGCCAGTAGGCCATACCATCATCGCCGGACTAGCGGGGGAGATTTAGACGAGCAGTACTTC. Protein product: CASRPYHHRRTSGGDLDEQYF.